What follows are 21 T cell receptor beta chains derived from one specimen sequenced in a study of blood T cells in healthy people across ages. PCR was performed a second time for about 7 to 12 cycles using a sample-barcoded 5' primer and a J-beta primer mix. Via MiXCR, TCRdb re-called the 5' RACE reads, giving one row per CDR3 protein. This sample has hundreds of thousands of distinct CDR3 sequences; around 36% occur once, and the top ten carry roughly 13%. The sample was blood. Every receptor here comes from a man between 18 and 35 years old in good health.

V and J are TRBV12-3 or TRBV12-4 and TRBJ2-5; D call uncertain. The assigned J gene may be wrong: the sequence end matches TRBJ2-4 better. The CDR3 has 11 amino acids. CDR3 sequence: CASSVVNIQYF. CDR3 in DNA: TGTGCCAGCAGCGTCGTTAACATTCAGTACTTC.

The sample holds a few counts of this clonotype. The V gene is TRBV27, the J gene TRBJ2-3; no clear D. Germline values: CDR1 MNHEY, CDR2 SMNVEV (reference sequence). CDR3 size: 11 residues. V gave up 5 bases and J gave up 7 bases, with 7 bases separating them. CDR3 DNA sequence: TGTGCCAGCAGTCCCGGGTATACGCAGTATTTT. Amino acids: CASSPGYTQYF.

On this clonotype itself: A much larger clone differs by one base, so this may be a read error. This chain links TRBV12-3 or TRBV12-4 with TRBJ2-1, with TRBD1 matching over 9 bases. This CDR3 comprises 16 residues. The junction had 15 bases not matched to a gene; V was cut back by 2 bases and J by 13 bases. The CDR3 DNA follows: TGTGCCAGCAGTTTAAGGACAGGGGACCCCTTAGGGACCCAGTTCTTC. Protein: CASSLRTGDPLGTQFF.

In this sample, this clonotype turned up once. A much larger clone sits a single nucleotide away, making a read error possible. The genes are TRBV20-1 and TRBJ2-1, with 7 bases lining up with TRBD2. The CDR3 runs 13 residues. Per the germline V gene, CDR1 is DFQATT and CDR2 is SNEGSKA (reference sequence). After removal of 6 bases from V and 5 bases from J, the junction contained 7 bases not matched to a gene. CDR3 DNA: TGCAGTGCGAGCGGGAAATGGCACAATGAGCAGTTCTTC. This sequence encodes CSASGKWHNEQFF.

The chain carries TRBV20-1 and TRBJ2-3; TRBD1 matches 7 bases. The CDR3 is made up of 14 amino acids. Germline V gene data show CDR1 as DFQATT and CDR2 as SNEGSKA (reference sequence). V trimming: 3 bases; J trimming: 3 bases; junction bases outside the gene matches: 6. The CDR3 loop is CSARGRQGTDTQYF. The CDR3 DNA reads TGCAGTGCTAGGGGGAGACAGGGTACAGATACGCAGTATTTT.

The gene calls are TRBV15 and TRBJ2-1; 7 positions agree with TRBD1. Germline lookup yields CDR1 LNHNV and CDR2 YYDKDF (reference sequence). The length of the CDR3 is 14 residues. The junction had 10 bases not matched to a gene; V was cut back by 5 bases and J by 9 bases. The CDR3 DNA sequence: TGTGCCACCAGCTATAGCAAAGGGGGCAGTGAGCAGTTCTTC. Protein sequence: CATSYSKGGSEQFF. Looking up the rest from reference TRBV15 and TRBJ2-1 gives the full variable domain: DAMVIQNPRYQVTQFGKPVTLSCSQTLNHNVMYWYQQKSSQAPKLLFHYYDKDFNNEADTPDNFQSRRPNTSFCFLDIRSPGLGDTAMYLCATSYSKGGSEQFFGPGTRLTVL.

This clonotype was seen repeatedly, ten times or more. The chain links TRBV14 to TRBJ1-1; a weak D match, TRBD1 (6 bases). CDR1 SGHDN and CDR2 FVKESK come from the germline V gene. V lost 4 bases to trimming and J lost 4 bases, with 10 bases between them. CDR3 size: 13 residues. CDR3 residues: CASSPGVGTEAFF. CDR3 DNA: TGTGCCAGCAGCCCAGGGGTGGGCACTGAAGCTTTCTTT.

The gene calls are TRBV5-6 and TRBJ2-7; D is possibly TRBD2 (7 bases). In germline, CDR1 is SGHDT, CDR2 YYEEEE. This CDR3 has 16 residues. V lost 6 bases, J lost 1 base, and 20 bases lay in between. This chain's CDR3 is CASTTGGGASSYEQYF. CDR3 bases: TGTGCCAGCACCACTGGGGGGGGGGCCAGTTCCTACGAGCAGTACTTC.

The chain combines TRBV4-3 with TRBJ1-4; 9 bases match TRBD1. Germline CDR1 LGHNA, CDR2 YSLEER. The CDR3 loop spans 16 amino acids. The V segment lost 3 bases and the J segment 3 bases; nucleotides outside the gene matches: 5. The CDR3 DNA reads TGCGCCAGCAGCCACTTGGGGACAGGGTCTAATGAAAAACTGTTTTTT. Its translation is CASSHLGTGSNEKLFF.

The rearrangement joins TRBV20-1 to TRBJ2-1, with D unclear. The CDR3 contains 13 residues. V shed 6 bases and J shed 5 bases, with 14 bases lying between them. Germline CDR1 DFQATT, CDR2 SNEGSKA (reference sequence). In DNA, the CDR3 is TGCAGTGCCCCCGGGCTAGGCAACAATGAGCAGTTCTTC. Protein product: CSAPGLGNNEQFF.

This clonotype was detected a few times. CDR3 nucleotides: TGTGCCAGCAGCGGTACCGGGACAGGGTGTGGCTACACCTTC. Residues: CASSGTGTGCGYTF. V and J are TRBV6-5 and TRBJ1-2; TRBD1 matches at 9 bases. The CDR3 sequence is 14 residues long. Looked up from germline, CDR1 is MNHEY and CDR2 is SVGAGI. Unmatched junction bases numbered 9, after V lost 6 bases and J lost 7 bases.

This clonotype was seen a few times. The chain couples TRBV11-2 to TRBJ2-5; D uncertain. The CDR3 contains 13 residues. Per the germline V gene, CDR1 is SGHAT and CDR2 is FQNNGV. Trimming shortened V by 1 base and J by 11 bases, and 14 bases separated the two germline ends. CDR3 bases: TGTGCCAGCAGCTTAGCAGCACGAACCGGACAGTACTTC. It encodes CASSLAARTGQYF.

This chain connects TRBV6-2 or TRBV6-3 to TRBJ1-2, with a possible D match to TRBD1 (6 bases). Trimming removed 4 bases from V and 4 bases from J, with 16 bases in between. Germline V gene lookup returns CDR1 MNHEY and CDR2 SVGEGT. The CDR3 totals 15 residues. The CDR3 region has the DNA TGTGCCAGCAGTTCGACGACAGGAATAAGCTATGGCTACACCTTC. Amino acid sequence: CASSSTTGISYGYTF.

The chain has TRBV19 and TRBJ1-1; the D is unclear. This CDR3 has 15 amino acids. Trimming left V 7 bases short and J 5 bases short, with 20 bases between. Germline assignment: CDR1 LNHDA and CDR2 SQIVND (reference sequence). The CDR3 region has the DNA TGTGCCAGTATCACGACCAACCTAGGAGGGACTGAAGCTTTCTTT. Protein sequence: CASITTNLGGTEAFF.

This clonotype was recorded at least ten times. V gene TRBV6-2 or TRBV6-3 combines with J gene TRBJ1-2, with TRBD1 matching 8 bases. The V gene end was trimmed by 5 bases and the J gene end by 5 bases; junction bases not matched to a gene: 4. Looked up from germline, CDR1 is MNHEY and CDR2 is SVGEGT. CDR3 size: 13 residues. The DNA for the CDR3 is TGTGCCAGCAGTGCGACAGGGGTGTATGGCTACACCTTC. It encodes CASSATGVYGYTF.

V and J are TRBV14 and TRBJ1-2, with 7 bases identical to TRBD1. The CDR3 spans 15 residues. Germline V gene sequence: CDR1 SGHDN, CDR2 FVKESK. V lost 4 bases to trimming and J lost 4 bases; unmatched junction nucleotides: 9. The DNA of the CDR3 is TGTGCCAGCAGCCCAACGGGACAGATATTCTATGGCTACACCTTC. Translated, it gives CASSPTGQIFYGYTF.

At least ten counts were recorded for this clonotype. This chain connects TRBV5-1 to TRBJ2-7; D is perhaps TRBD1 or TRBD2 (5 bases each). Trimming removed 4 bases from V and 0 bases from J, with 20 bases in between. Germline V gene lookup returns CDR1 SGHRS and CDR2 YFSETQ. CDR3 length equals 17 residues. Here the CDR3 reads CASSVRDAEYSSYEQYF. DNA of the CDR3: TGCGCCAGCAGCGTCCGGGACGCAGAGTACAGCTCCTACGAGCAGTACTTC.

V gene TRBV9 combines with J gene TRBJ2-5; D is undetermined. Per germline, CDR1 SGDLS and CDR2 YYNGEE. This CDR3 comprises 16 residues. Trimming shortened V by 0 bases and J by 6 bases, and 18 bases separated the two germline ends. The CDR3 nucleotides read TGTGCCAGCAGCGTAGGGGCAGTCTACCGGTCTCAGACCCAGTACTTC. The encoded protein is CASSVGAVYRSQTQYF.

As for this clonotype: A much larger clone sits a single nucleotide away, making a read error possible. J is TRBJ2-7 and V is TRBV6-5; maybe TRBD2 (5 bases). This CDR3 is 14 amino acids long. The germline CDR1 and CDR2 sequences are MNHEY and SVGAGI. Between the trimmed V and J ends, which lost 4 bases and 2 bases, there was a span of 12 bases. Here the CDR3 reads CASSFNEGPYEQYF. CDR3 coding DNA: TGTGCCAGCAGTTTCAATGAGGGCCCCTACGAGCAGTACTTC.

CDR3 sequence (DNA): TGTGCCAGCAGCCTGGGACAGCCAAACTATGGCTACACCTTC. Translated: CASSLGQPNYGYTF. The chain carries TRBV7-3 and TRBJ1-2; 7 bases match TRBD1. The CDR3 is made up of 14 amino acids. Germline V CDR1 and CDR2: SGHTA, FQGTGA. V trimming: 5 bases; J trimming: 2 bases; junction bases outside the gene matches: 5.

V gene TRBV12-3 or TRBV12-4 combines with J gene TRBJ1-2, with 8 bases matching TRBD1. This CDR3 is built from 16 residues. The J segment lost 4 bases and the V segment lost 4 bases, leaving 11 bases of the junction unmatched. In nucleotides, the CDR3 is TGTGCCAGCAGTTATGGGACAGGTGGGCGAGGCTATGGCTACACCTTC. It yields the protein CASSYGTGGRGYGYTF.